This entry lists 25 T cell receptor beta chains sequenced from one sample in a study of CD8+ T cells in alopecia areata. This sample's treatment: oral pan-JAK inhibitor, 5-10 mg twice daily. Reverse transcribed after extraction, RNA yielded cDNA as the sequencing template. Assay: immunoSEQ multiplex PCR; the TCRdb copy retains only in-frame clones and omits some. The table records 120,000 or so clones, over 60% of them present only once. The sequences come from CD4+ T cells sorted from blood, collected at week 4, from a patient treated with tofacitinib. All receptors derive from a human donor with alopecia areata.

The J gene is TRBJ1-2, the V gene TRBV7-9, with TRBD1 matching 8 bases. Germline CDR1 is SEHNR and CDR2 is FQNEAQ (reference sequence). The length of the CDR3 is 14 residues. V lost 5 bases, J lost 4 bases, and 6 bases stayed unmatched. CDR3 sequence reads: CASSTGQGSYGYTF. The DNA of the CDR3 is TGTGCCAGCAGCACCGGACAGGGAAGCTATGGCTACACCTTC.

The chain uses TRBV7-2 and TRBJ2-7; possibly TRBD2 for D (6 bases). Looked up from germline, CDR1 is SGHTA and CDR2 is FQGNSA. Trimming removed 5 bases from V and 2 bases from J, with 13 bases in between. The CDR3 is made up of 14 amino acids. The CDR3 is CASSRSGRAYEQYF. CDR3 DNA: TGTGCCAGCAGCCGTTCCGGGAGAGCCTACGAGCAGTACTTC.

This clone appeared a few times. The chain is built from TRBV27 and TRBJ1-5; the D is unclear. With 4 bases removed from V and 2 bases from J, the gap between germline ends came to 6 bases. The CDR3 is made up of 13 amino acids. Per germline, CDR1 MNHEY and CDR2 SMNVEV (reference sequence). In nucleotides, the CDR3 is TGTGCCAGCAGTTGGTTGCGCAATCAGCCCCAGCATTTT. Its protein product is CASSWLRNQPQHF.

The gene calls are TRBV19 and TRBJ2-1; D might be TRBD2 (6 bases). Trimming left V 9 bases short and J 5 bases short, with 11 bases between. The CDR3 is made up of 12 amino acids. Per the germline V gene, CDR1 is LNHDA and CDR2 is SQIVND (reference sequence). In DNA form, the CDR3 reads TGTGCCAGACGTCAGCGGGACAATGAGCAGTTCTTC. This encodes CARRQRDNEQFF.

The genes are TRBV12-5 and TRBJ1-2, with D possibly matching TRBD1 (6 bases). CDR1 and CDR2 (germline): LGHNT, FRNRAP. The V and J ends lost 5 bases and 0 bases respectively, with 10 bases between them. The CDR3 has 14 residues. The CDR3 region is CASGPGHSNYGYTF. The CDR3 DNA reads as TGTGCTAGTGGTCCGGGACACTCTAACTATGGCTACACCTTC.

The V call is TRBV7-9, the J call TRBJ1-2, with TRBD1 as a possible D gene (6 bases). Trimming stripped 5 bases from V and 5 bases from J, with 15 bases between. CDR1 is SEHNR and CDR2 is FQNEAQ in the germline V gene (reference sequence). The CDR3 loop spans 14 amino acids. In nucleotides, the CDR3 is TGTGCCAGCAGCCCCTCCGGGGGCTTATATGGCTACACCTTC. Its protein is CASSPSGGLYGYTF.

This rearrangement joins TRBV2 to TRBJ2-1, with D unresolved. The CDR3 loop spans 12 amino acids. Germline values: CDR1 SNHLY, CDR2 FYNNEI. The ends were cut back, 4 bases at V and 9 bases at J, with 10 bases in the middle. CDR3: CASSGLVGEQFF. The CDR3 DNA reads as TGTGCCAGCAGTGGACTGGTTGGTGAGCAGTTCTTC.

This clone was detected only a few times. The chain has TRBV7-9 and TRBJ2-4, with TRBD1 matching over 7 bases. Germline V gives CDR1 SEHNR, CDR2 FQNEAQ (reference sequence). V was pared by 5 bases and J by 6 bases, with 7 bases of the junction left unmatched. This CDR3 is built from 14 residues. The CDR3 here is CASSPWTGTNIQYF. In DNA form, the CDR3 reads TGTGCCAGCAGCCCATGGACAGGTACAAACATTCAGTACTTC.

The chain recombines TRBV19 with TRBJ2-7; 10 nucleotides align to TRBD2. With 7 bases clipped from V and 4 bases from J, the junction kept 7 bases outside the gene matches. Germline V gene lookup returns CDR1 LNHDA and CDR2 SQIVND (reference sequence). The CDR3 totals 14 residues. The CDR3, as DNA: TGTGCCAGTACTGAGCGGGAGGGCCTTTACGAGCAGTACTTC. This gives the protein CASTEREGLYEQYF.

The V call is TRBV29-1, the J call TRBJ1-2; no firm D call. The CDR3 is 13 residues long. Trimming cost V 4 bases and J 8 bases, with 17 bases left between them. Germline CDR1 is SQVTM and CDR2 is ANQGSEA. CDR3 amino acids: CSVATSETRGYTF. The CDR3 DNA sequence: TGCAGCGTTGCTACCTCGGAAACTAGGGGCTACACCTTC.

This clone appeared a few times. This chain links TRBV7-2 with TRBJ2-3, with D perhaps matching TRBD2 (6 bases). V lost 5 bases, J lost 0 bases, and 24 bases lay in between. CDR3 length: 19 residues. Germline V gives CDR1 SGHTA, CDR2 FQGNSA. The CDR3: CASSNDPRGTGSSTDTQYF. The DNA for the CDR3 is TGTGCCAGCAGCAACGACCCCCGAGGGACTGGTTCTAGCACAGATACGCAGTATTTT.

This chain joins TRBV30 and TRBJ1-2, with a tentative D call TRBD1 (6 bases). V lost 3 bases and J 5 bases, leaving 10 bases between the germline ends. The length of the CDR3 is 12 residues. Germline V lookup: CDR1 GTSNPN, CDR2 SVGIG (reference sequence). The CDR3 spells CAWRPGAYGYTF. CDR3 nucleotides: TGTGCCTGGAGACCGGGGGCTTATGGCTACACCTTC. Complete variable domain (other parts from reference TRBV30 and TRBJ1-2): SQTIHQWPATLVQPVGSPLSLECTVEGTSNPNLYWYRQAAGRGLQLLFYSVGIGQISSEVPQNLSASRPQDRQFILSSKKLLLSDSGFYLCAWRPGAYGYTFGSGTRLTVV.

Only a few counts were recorded for this clone. The chain joins TRBV5-1 to TRBJ2-3; 12 nucleotides align to TRBD2. With V trimmed by 1 base and J by 5 bases, 8 bases remained unmatched. In germline, CDR1 is SGHRS, CDR2 YFSETQ. The CDR3 consists of 17 residues. CDR3 in DNA: TGCGCCAGCAGCTTGACGACTAGCGGGGGCCCGCAAGATACGCAGTATTTT. This gives the protein CASSLTTSGGPQDTQYF.

The chain employs TRBV30 and TRBJ2-7; 11 nucleotides agree with TRBD1. CDR1 is GTSNPN, CDR2 SVGIG, per germline (reference sequence). Trimming took 3 bases from V and 4 from J; bases not matched to a gene: 5. The CDR3 spans 14 residues. The CDR3 region is CAWSGDRGSYEQYF. The CDR3, as DNA: TGTGCCTGGAGCGGGGACAGGGGGAGTTACGAGCAGTACTTC. The variable domain in full, with the rest retrieved from reference TRBV30 and TRBJ2-7, is SQTIHQWPATLVQPVGSPLSLECTVEGTSNPNLYWYRQAAGRGLQLLFYSVGIGQISSEVPQNLSASRPQDRQFILSSKKLLLSDSGFYLCAWSGDRGSYEQYFGPGTRLTVT.

V gene TRBV15 combines with J gene TRBJ1-5; D gene ambiguous. V was shortened by 3 bases and J by 3 bases, with 6 bases between the two germline ends. CDR3 length equals 13 residues. Germline V gene lookup returns CDR1 LNHNV and CDR2 YYDKDF (reference sequence). The CDR3 sequence is CATSRIHNQPQHF. For the CDR3, the DNA is TGTGCCACCAGCAGGATCCACAATCAGCCCCAGCATTTT.

V and J are TRBV30 and TRBJ2-7; tentative D call: TRBD1 (6 bases). Germline lookup yields CDR1 GTSNPN and CDR2 SVGIG (reference sequence). The CDR3 is made up of 13 amino acids. V was shortened by 2 bases and J by 1 base, with 9 bases between the two germline ends. The CDR3 reads CAWSRGQSYEQYF. In DNA form, the CDR3 reads TGTGCCTGGAGTCGAGGACAGTCCTACGAGCAGTACTTC.

The chain is built from TRBV7-2 and TRBJ1-2; 7 bases align to TRBD1. V lost 5 bases and J lost 5; bases outside the gene matches: 14. The CDR3 has 16 residues. CDR1 SGHTA and CDR2 FQGNSA come from the germline V gene. DNA for the CDR3: TGTGCCAGCAGCCGTCAGACAGGGTATGATTTGTATGGCTACACCTTC. This codes for CASSRQTGYDLYGYTF.

This clone was seen just once. The chain joins TRBV7-6 to TRBJ2-1, with 15 bases that match TRBD2. The CDR3 runs 17 residues. Germline-derived CDR1 and CDR2 are SGHVS and FNYEAQ. Trimming removed 0 bases from V and 7 bases from J; junction bases left unmatched: 4. The CDR3 reads CASSLAGLAGGVNEQFF. Here the CDR3 DNA reads TGTGCCAGCAGCTTAGCCGGACTAGCGGGAGGGGTTAATGAGCAGTTCTTC.

The chain employs TRBV7-8 and TRBJ1-1; TRBD1 might be the D (6 bases). The germline gives CDR1 SGHVS, CDR2 FQNEAQ. The CDR3 sequence is 11 residues long. V shed 5 bases and J shed 7 bases, with 8 bases lying between them. CDR3 region: CASSRTVEAFF. CDR3 nucleotides: TGTGCCAGCAGCCGGACAGTTGAAGCTTTCTTT.

The rearrangement joins TRBV30 to TRBJ2-2; D is possibly TRBD1 (6 bases). Germline V CDR1 and CDR2: GTSNPN, SVGIG (reference sequence). V was shortened by 0 bases and J by 6 bases, with 14 bases between the two germline ends. The CDR3 spans 15 residues. The CDR3 DNA reads TGTGCCTGGAGTGTAGCCCTCCACAGGGCCGGGGAGCTGTTTTTT. This gives the protein CAWSVALHRAGELFF.

The chain employs TRBV5-1 and TRBJ2-1, with D maybe TRBD2 (6 bases). In germline, CDR1 is SGHRS, CDR2 YFSETQ. The V and J ends lost 4 bases and 2 bases respectively, with 16 bases between them. There are 16 residues in the CDR3. CDR3 region: CASSALLGGTYNEQFF. CDR3 nucleotides: TGCGCCAGCAGCGCATTGTTGGGGGGAACCTACAATGAGCAGTTCTTC.

The gene calls are TRBV6-5 and TRBJ2-7; 8 bases align to TRBD1. Germline loops: CDR1 MNHEY, CDR2 SVGAGI. Germline trimming cut 2 bases from V and 3 bases from J; bases unmatched to any gene: 6. There are 15 residues in the CDR3. The CDR3 bases are TGTGCCAGCAGTTACCGAGACAGGGGCCTCTACGAGCAGTACTTC. Encoded protein: CASSYRDRGLYEQYF.

Here the CDR3 DNA reads TGTGCCAGCACCCCTCCGGCTAGGGGTGAGACCCAGTACTTC. It codes for CASTPPARGETQYF. The chain combines TRBV6-5 with TRBJ2-5, with D possibly matching TRBD1 (5 bases). CDR1 MNHEY and CDR2 SVGAGI come from the germline V gene. The CDR3 is 14 amino acids. Trimming removed 7 bases at V and 5 bases at J, with 17 bases between.

The gene calls are TRBV29-1 and TRBJ2-3, with a possible D match to TRBD2 (6 bases). The CDR3 covers 13 residues. V lost 4 bases and J 5 bases, leaving 13 bases between the germline ends. CDR1 and CDR2 from the germline V gene are SQVTM and ANQGSEA. The CDR3, as DNA: TGCAGCGTTGGTCCCCGACTAGGAGATACGCAGTATTTT. Translating gives CSVGPRLGDTQYF.

Concerning this clone: The same CDR3 arises from other DNA sequences in this sample as well. The rearrangement uses TRBV29-1 and TRBJ2-7; 8 nucleotides agree with TRBD1. There are 12 residues in the CDR3. V lost 6 bases, J lost 2 bases, and 3 bases stayed unmatched. The germline V gene has CDR1 SQVTM and CDR2 ANQGSEA. The CDR3 nucleotides are TGCAGCGTAGCGGACAGGGCCTACGAGCAGTACTTC. Protein sequence: CSVADRAYEQYF.